The T cell receptor beta chain under discussion was sequenced for a study of blood T cell repertoires in COVID-19 (TCRdb year 2020). In terms of the full investigation: The collaborator samples originated in the United States, Italy and Spain and spanned the acute and convalescent phases of COVID-19. The material from the prospective study consisted of cDNA or gDNA derived from T cells, B-cell-depleted T cells, or PBMCs. The dataset comprised deeply sampled blood TCRbeta repertoires from subjects exposed to, actively infected with, or recovered from COVID-19. The repertoires were released in a freely available public database intended as a resource for research on the immune response to SARS-CoV-2. Samples were obtained from the ongoing ImmuneRACE study (first 160 participants) and from approximately 1,200 subjects provided by 6 global collaborators. The sample metadata nearly always contained a de-identified subject ID, COVID-19 status, age in years and sex. Where available, HLA class I and class II types were taken from metadata supplied by the sample provider and were not determined by assay-based typing. Beyond this particular receptor, the publication reports: How much clinical and demographic metadata was included differed by source and by participant, and the metadata was provided uncurated.

Whole blood was collected in K2EDTA tubes by collaborating institutions according to the institutions' own protocols. For TCRbeta analysis, collaborator samples were shipped as frozen whole blood, as isolated PBMCs, or as DNA extracted from either sample type. As encoded in the germline V gene, CDR1 is MDHEN while CDR2 is SYDVKM. V and J are trimmed by 6 bases and 8 bases, and the gene matches miss 3 bases of the junction. Including cysteine and phenylalanine, the CDR3 has 12 amino acids. Only the CDR3 DNA stays, 36 bases, in frame from base 1. The immunoSEQ Assay, a bias-controlled multiplex PCR, was used to amplify TCRbeta CDR3 regions from genomic DNA. Per the source publication's procedure: The number of nucleated cells in each sample was estimated by amplification of reference gene primers within the assay. To quantify the absolute abundance of each unique TCRbeta CDR3 rearrangement, sequence reads were collapsed and filtered. For each sample, productive Simpson clonality was calculated as the square root of Simpson's diversity index across productive rearrangements. In TCRdb, the immuneACCESS table is reduced to in-frame sequences with V and J assigned. These tables do not hold every clone; where another copy was compared, an unresolved V gene accounts for under half, and the others remain unexplained. For V, J and clone size, that table is used; D and trimming come from the DNA. The sample table contains 140,000 to 150,000 clones; only one count was recorded for around four fifths of them. In total, the top ten clones hold approximately 2.7% of the sample.

To note about this clone: Its recognized antigen is unknown. Base qualities were left out, and no much larger clone turns up one base away.

The sample taken for sequencing was peripheral blood. The receptor was derived from a woman between 35 and 50 years old with active or convalescent COVID-19. The chain uses TRBV28 and TRBJ2-7, with 11 junctional bases fitting TRBD2. DNA sequence: TGTGCCAGCAGCCGACTAGCGGGAAAGCAGTACTTC. The translation is CASSRLAGKQYF.